Listed below are T cell receptor beta chains from one sample, sequenced in a study of blood T cells in healthy people across ages. TCRdb analysed the 5' RACE reads with MiXCR anew, one entry per CDR3 protein. Of some 940,000 distinct CDR3 sequences listed, almost 30% are singletons. These data are also associated with another study on T cells of mothers and their children.

What was sequenced was blood. Source of these receptors: a woman aged 40-49 years in good health. Each CDR3 is given with its conserved first and last residue. A D gene is named only where the DNA matches it firmly. Size values are once, few and many counts, or a class for expanded clones, and some rows have none.

d_call: .
v_call: TRBV7-8
j_call: TRBJ1-2
clone_size: few
cdr3_aa: CASSRRWQGGYGYTF
cdr3_nt: TGTGCCAGCAGCCGCCGCTGGCAGGGCGGGTATGGCTACACCTTC

d_call: .
v_call: TRBV5-1
j_call: TRBJ2-5
clone_size: few
cdr3_aa: CASSLNGARETQYF
cdr3_nt: TGCGCCAGCAGCTTGAATGGAGCTCGAGAGACCCAGTACTTC

d_call: .
v_call: TRBV7-2
j_call: TRBJ1-5
clone_size: .
cdr3_aa: CASSLFVSSEGEPQHF
cdr3_nt: TGTGCCAGCAGCTTATTCGTGTCTTCCGAAGGGGAGCCCCAGCATTTT

d_call: TRBD1
v_call: TRBV28
j_call: TRBJ1-6
clone_size: once
cdr3_aa: CASSGGTGVNSPLHF
cdr3_nt: TGTGCCAGCAGCGGGGGGACAGGGGTAAATTCACCCCTCCACTTT

d_call: TRBD1
v_call: TRBV7-9
j_call: TRBJ1-1
clone_size: .
cdr3_aa: CASTLTGAVTTEAFF
cdr3_nt: TGTGCCAGCACCTTGACAGGGGCGGTGACCACTGAAGCTTTCTTT

d_call: TRBD2
v_call: TRBV20-1
j_call: TRBJ2-3
clone_size: few
cdr3_aa: CSARDFISAGPTDTQYF
cdr3_nt: TGCAGTGCTAGAGATTTTATCTCAGCGGGACCCACAGATACGCAGTATTTT

d_call: .
v_call: TRBV6-6
j_call: TRBJ1-2
clone_size: once
cdr3_aa: CASSYSQGHTPNYGYTF
cdr3_nt: TGTGCCAGCAGTTACTCCCAGGGGCACACCCCCAACTATGGCTACACCTTC

d_call: .
v_call: TRBV11-2
j_call: TRBJ1-2
clone_size: .
cdr3_aa: CANSPTGTGGYTF
cdr3_nt: TGTGCCAACAGCCCGACCGGGACTGGTGGCTACACCTTC

d_call: .
v_call: TRBV29-1
j_call: TRBJ1-1
clone_size: .
cdr3_aa: CSAQRSSEAFF
cdr3_nt: TGCAGCGCCCAAAGGTCCAGTGAAGCTTTCTTT

d_call: TRBD1
v_call: TRBV4-2
j_call: TRBJ2-7
clone_size: many
cdr3_aa: CASSRMWTGDSYEQYF
cdr3_nt: TGTGCCAGCAGCCGAATGTGGACAGGGGACTCCTACGAGCAGTACTTC

d_call: TRBD2
v_call: TRBV7-2
j_call: TRBJ2-1
clone_size: many
cdr3_aa: CASSSKGRGSYNEQFF
cdr3_nt: TGTGCCAGCAGCTCAAAGGGGAGGGGCTCCTACAATGAGCAGTTCTTC

d_call: .
v_call: TRBV28
j_call: TRBJ1-1
clone_size: .
cdr3_aa: CASSLRGGHAEAFF
cdr3_nt: TGTGCCAGCAGTTTGCGCGGGGGACACGCTGAAGCTTTCTTT

d_call: .
v_call: TRBV15
j_call: TRBJ2-1
clone_size: .
cdr3_aa: CATSRAGGSYSEQFF
cdr3_nt: TGTGCCACCAGCAGAGCGGGGGGCTCCTACAGTGAGCAGTTCTTC

d_call: .
v_call: TRBV5-1
j_call: TRBJ2-7
clone_size: few
cdr3_aa: CASSPAGISSYEQYF
cdr3_nt: TGCGCCAGCAGCCCCGCCGGGATAAGCTCCTACGAGCAGTACTTC

d_call: TRBD1
v_call: TRBV9
j_call: TRBJ1-1
clone_size: .
cdr3_aa: CASSVEWGGTGTKAFF
cdr3_nt: TGTGCCAGCAGCGTAGAGTGGGGAGGGACAGGGACTAAAGCTTTCTTT

d_call: .
v_call: TRBV9
j_call: TRBJ2-7
clone_size: many
cdr3_aa: CASSVARGGGDEQYF
cdr3_nt: TGTGCCAGCAGCGTCGCGCGAGGTGGGGGAGACGAGCAGTACTTC

d_call: .
v_call: TRBV21-1
j_call: TRBJ2-1
clone_size: .
cdr3_aa: CASSKPSISKSSYNEQFF
cdr3_nt: TGTGCCAGCAGCAAGCCATCGATCTCTAAATCCTCCTACAATGAGCAGTTCTTC

d_call: TRBD1
v_call: TRBV7-3
j_call: TRBJ2-5
clone_size: .
cdr3_aa: CASSMTPGQGGETQYF
cdr3_nt: TGTGCCAGCAGCATGACACCGGGACAGGGTGGAGAGACCCAGTACTTC

d_call: .
v_call: TRBV27
j_call: TRBJ1-2
clone_size: many
cdr3_aa: CASSNPHGGYTF
cdr3_nt: TGTGCCAGCAGTAACCCCCACGGCGGCTACACCTTC

d_call: .
v_call: TRBV13
j_call: TRBJ2-7
clone_size: many
cdr3_aa: CASSLLGKSSYEQYF
cdr3_nt: TGTGCCAGCAGCTTACTGGGGAAGAGCTCCTACGAGCAGTACTTC

d_call: TRBD1
v_call: TRBV29-1
j_call: TRBJ2-7
clone_size: many
cdr3_aa: CSVGDSWAEQYF
cdr3_nt: TGCAGCGTTGGGGACAGTTGGGCCGAGCAGTACTTC

d_call: .
v_call: TRBV7-2
j_call: TRBJ2-4
clone_size: few
cdr3_aa: CASSGPGLAKNIQYF
cdr3_nt: TGTGCCAGCAGCGGACCGGGACTAGCCAAAAACATTCAGTACTTC

d_call: .
v_call: TRBV7-3
j_call: TRBJ2-6
clone_size: many
cdr3_aa: CASSSAGYSGANVLTF
cdr3_nt: TGTGCCAGCAGTTCTGCAGGGTACTCTGGGGCCAACGTCCTGACTTTC

d_call: TRBD2
v_call: TRBV12-3/TRBV12-4
j_call: TRBJ2-3
clone_size: .
cdr3_aa: CASSPSLAGGARDTQYF
cdr3_nt: TGTGCCAGCAGTCCCTCTCTCGCGGGGGGGGCCCGAGATACGCAGTATTTT

d_call: TRBD1
v_call: TRBV20-1
j_call: TRBJ2-7
clone_size: many
cdr3_aa: CSASGGQGVSYEQYF
cdr3_nt: TGCAGTGCTAGTGGTGGACAGGGTGTTTCCTACGAGCAGTACTTC

d_call: .
v_call: TRBV5-1
j_call: TRBJ2-2
clone_size: once
cdr3_aa: CASSLTPRTGELFF
cdr3_nt: TGCGCCAGCAGCTTGACCCCTCGGACCGGGGAGCTGTTTTTT

d_call: TRBD1
v_call: TRBV6-5
j_call: TRBJ1-1
clone_size: .
cdr3_aa: CASSYGVTGVVTEAFF
cdr3_nt: TGTGCCAGCAGTTACGGAGTGACAGGGGTGGTCACTGAAGCTTTCTTT

d_call: TRBD2
v_call: TRBV6-5
j_call: TRBJ2-7
clone_size: few
cdr3_aa: CASSLTGTSDYEQYF
cdr3_nt: TGTGCCAGCAGTCTCACCGGGACTAGCGACTACGAGCAGTACTTC

d_call: .
v_call: TRBV6-1
j_call: TRBJ2-3
clone_size: .
cdr3_aa: CASSESRTASTDTQYF
cdr3_nt: TGTGCCAGCAGTGAGTCCCGGACAGCAAGCACAGATACGCAGTATTTT

d_call: .
v_call: TRBV27
j_call: TRBJ1-2
clone_size: few
cdr3_aa: CASSLGQDRGYTF
cdr3_nt: TGTGCCAGCAGTTTAGGTCAGGACCGTGGCTACACCTTC

d_call: TRBD2
v_call: TRBV9
j_call: TRBJ2-1
clone_size: .
cdr3_aa: CASSVAGASGGVEGDEQFF
cdr3_nt: TGTGCCAGCAGCGTAGCCGGGGCTAGCGGGGGGGTAGAGGGCGATGAGCAGTTCTTC

d_call: .
v_call: TRBV6-5
j_call: TRBJ1-1
clone_size: many
cdr3_aa: CASSYNDRPRYTEAFF
cdr3_nt: TGTGCCAGCAGTTACAATGACAGGCCCCGTTACACTGAAGCTTTCTTT

d_call: .
v_call: TRBV10-3
j_call: TRBJ2-7
clone_size: .
cdr3_aa: CAITEGYEQYF
cdr3_nt: TGTGCCATCACCGAGGGCTACGAGCAGTACTTC

d_call: .
v_call: TRBV15
j_call: TRBJ2-5
clone_size: .
cdr3_aa: CATSPRWVETQYF
cdr3_nt: TGTGCCACCAGCCCCCGCTGGGTAGAGACCCAGTACTTC

d_call: .
v_call: TRBV7-6
j_call: TRBJ2-7
clone_size: .
cdr3_aa: CASSLAANNYEQYF
cdr3_nt: TGTGCCAGCAGCTTAGCAGCCAATAACTACGAGCAGTACTTC

d_call: TRBD2
v_call: TRBV7-7
j_call: TRBJ2-1
clone_size: few
cdr3_aa: CASSLGSSGAYNEQFF
cdr3_nt: TGTGCTAGCAGCTTGGGAAGTAGCGGGGCCTACAATGAGCAGTTCTTC

d_call: .
v_call: TRBV7-2
j_call: TRBJ2-5
clone_size: few
cdr3_aa: CASSLAGASGETQYF
cdr3_nt: TGTGCCAGCAGCTTAGCGGGCGCATCGGGAGAGACCCAGTACTTC

d_call: .
v_call: TRBV6-6
j_call: TRBJ1-2
clone_size: .
cdr3_aa: CASSRQQNYGYTF
cdr3_nt: TGTGCCAGCAGTCGCCAGCAGAACTATGGCTACACCTTC

d_call: TRBD1
v_call: TRBV7-9
j_call: TRBJ2-1
clone_size: many
cdr3_aa: CASSGQDRDYNEQFF
cdr3_nt: TGTGCCAGCAGCGGGCAGGACAGGGACTACAATGAGCAGTTCTTC

d_call: .
v_call: TRBV11-2
j_call: TRBJ2-4
clone_size: .
cdr3_aa: CASSSTATLAKNIQYF
cdr3_nt: TGTGCCAGCAGCTCAACAGCTACCTTAGCCAAAAACATTCAGTACTTC

d_call: .
v_call: TRBV12-3/TRBV12-4
j_call: TRBJ2-1
clone_size: few
cdr3_aa: CAGSYRGNSYNEQFF
cdr3_nt: TGTGCCGGCAGTTATCGGGGGAACTCCTACAATGAGCAGTTCTTC

d_call: TRBD1
v_call: TRBV12-3/TRBV12-4
j_call: TRBJ1-1
clone_size: many
cdr3_aa: CASTVTGGNTEAFF
cdr3_nt: TGTGCCAGCACCGTCACAGGGGGCAACACTGAAGCTTTCTTT

d_call: .
v_call: TRBV7-2
j_call: TRBJ2-7
clone_size: few
cdr3_aa: CASSLGGYIGGEQYF
cdr3_nt: TGTGCCAGCAGCTTAGGGGGATACATCGGGGGCGAGCAGTACTTC